This T cell receptor (beta chain) emerged from a study of neurological immune-mediated disorders. Regarding the study as a whole: While HTLV-1-associated myelopathy showed the greatest TCR clonal expansion, multiple sclerosis showed the least, falling below healthy controls. For the multiple sclerosis repertoire cluster, an association with any clinical or MRI feature was absent.

For the unsorted libraries, 2 million PBMCs stored at -80 C served as input. Synthesis of cDNA was accomplished via 5'RACE employing 10-nucleotide random UMIs. Via MiXCR, TCRdb re-called the 5' RACE reads, giving one row per CDR3 protein. Altogether roughly 100,000 distinct CDR3 sequences are present, approximately 3.3% being singletons, with the ten largest covering 5% to 6.5%. Germline CDR1 reads SEHNR; CDR2 reads FQNEAQ (reference sequence). Trimming took 5 bases from V and 8 from J, leaving 18 bases between them. The CDR3 extends over 14 amino acids. This clonotype has ten or more counts. Its target is unknown.

The chain is built from TRBV7-9 and TRBJ1-2; TRBD1 might be the D (5 bases). The source material was PBMCs. The TCR comes from a woman under 30 with multiple sclerosis. The CDR3 region has the DNA TGTGCCAGCAGCCCCACCCAGGGTTCGTACGGCTACACCTTC. Residues: CASSPTQGSYGYTF.